These 14 T cell receptor beta chains were all obtained from the same sample, sequenced in a study of shared clonotypes between healthy human individuals (dated by TCRdb to 2020 to 2022). CD8 naive samples were obtained by positive selection for CCR7 among CD45RO-negative cells, yielding a CD45RA+CCR7+ population from which TemRA cells were excluded. The protocol used for the library was the immunoSEQ multiplex PCR assay. TCRdb holds this immuneACCESS table with in-frame rearrangements only. Some clones are missing; in checked studies, unresolved V genes explain under half, and the rest has no known cause. In all, the sample holds under 850,000 clones, and over 90% of those were seen once. Of the sample, approximately 25% falls within the top ten clones. Sequencing input: naive CD8+ T cells sorted from blood. Read against the paper, the sample's cell subset or site label means: CD45RA+CCR7+. Receptors were obtained from a man aged 25-40 years in good health.

The rearrangement joins TRBV4-1 to TRBJ2-1; 9 positions agree with TRBD2. The CDR3 spans 14 residues. V was clipped by 3 bases and J by 5 bases; unmatched bases: 2. The germline CDR1 and CDR2 sequences are MGHRA and YSYEKL. CDR3 bases: TGCGCCAGCAGCCACATAGCGGGGGACAATGAGCAGTTCTTC. The encoded protein is CASSHIAGDNEQFF.

The chain uses TRBV7-8 and TRBJ1-1; D may be TRBD1 (5 bases). Germline CDR1 SGHVS, CDR2 FQNEAQ. V lost 5 bases and J lost 2, with 21 bases in between. The CDR3 totals 17 residues. The chain's CDR3 is CASSSRRGSGLNTEAFF. CDR3 in DNA: TGTGCCAGCAGCAGTCGGCGGGGCTCGGGACTCAACACTGAAGCTTTCTTT.

This clone was counted between two and nine times. The chain uses TRBV28 and TRBJ2-3; 9 bases agree with TRBD2. The J segment lost 6 bases and the V segment lost 4 bases, leaving 11 bases of the junction unmatched. CDR3 length: 16 amino acids. CDR1 and CDR2 from the germline V gene are MDHEN and SYDVKM. The CDR3 DNA reads as TGTGCCAGCAGTTCCGAAGCGGGAGGTGGTCTTGATACGCAGTATTTT. Translated: CASSSEAGGGLDTQYF.

On this clone: At the DNA level, this CDR3 is encoded by other sequences in the same sample as well. The chain couples TRBV19 to TRBJ2-7, with TRBD2 identical over 8 bases. The CDR3 is 13 residues long. Germline values: CDR1 LNHDA, CDR2 SQIVND (reference sequence). V lost 6 bases to trimming and J lost 4 bases; unmatched junction nucleotides: 5. CDR3: CASSTSGLYEQYF. The CDR3 DNA follows: TGTGCCAGTAGCACTAGCGGCCTTTACGAGCAGTACTTC.

DNA for the CDR3: TGTGCCAGCAGCGGGCGGTCTGATGAAGCTTTCTTT. Its translation is CASSGRSDEAFF. V gene TRBV9 combines with J gene TRBJ1-1; unclear D gene. V lost 3 bases, J lost 7 bases, and 10 bases lay in between. CDR3 length: 12 amino acids. Germline CDR1 reads SGDLS; CDR2 reads YYNGEE.

A remark on this clone: The junction and the germline gene differ at one end; a read error may be behind it. The V gene is TRBV7-7, the J gene TRBJ2-3; no firm D call. Germline loops: CDR1 SSHAT, CDR2 FNYEAQ (reference sequence). The CDR3 length is 15 residues. CDR3 sequence (DNA): TGTGCTAGCAGCTTAGCAGAGTCTAGCACAGATACGCAGTATTTT. This encodes CASSLAESSTDTQYF. The full variable domain, rest sourced from reference TRBV7-7 and TRBJ2-3, is GAGVSQSPRYKVTKRGQDVTLRCDPISSHATLYWYQQALGQGPEFLTYFNYEAQPDKSGLPSDRFSAERPEGSISTLTIQRTEQRDSAMYRCASSLAESSTDTQYFGPGTRLTVL.

The chain combines TRBV2 with TRBJ1-2; D possibly corresponds to TRBD1 (6 bases). Germline CDR1 and CDR2: SNHLY and FYNNEI. The V and J ends lost 0 bases and 5 bases respectively, with 13 bases between them. The CDR3 sequence is 15 residues long. The CDR3 sequence: CASSEAGGGQYGYTF. The CDR3 region has the DNA TGTGCCAGCAGTGAAGCGGGGGGGGGCCAATATGGCTACACCTTC.

The chain joins TRBV4-1 to TRBJ2-7; D remains unclear. Germline V lookup: CDR1 MGHRA, CDR2 YSYEKL. This CDR3 is built from 14 residues. Trimming stripped 4 bases from V and 0 bases from J, with 10 bases between. Here the CDR3 DNA reads TGCGCCAGCAGCCCGACCGAAAGCTCCTACGAGCAGTACTTC. Its protein is CASSPTESSYEQYF.

J is TRBJ2-7 and V is TRBV5-1, with TRBD1 as a possible D gene (7 bases). The CDR3 spans 14 residues. The V gene lost 9 bases and the J gene lost 2 bases, with 18 bases spanning the gap. Germline CDR1 is SGHRS and CDR2 is YFSETQ. CDR3 nucleotide sequence: TGCGCCACCCAACGGGAGACAGGGCCCTACGAGCAGTACTTC. Translated, it gives CATQRETGPYEQYF.

The rearrangement uses TRBV19 and TRBJ1-5; weak D call: TRBD1 (5 bases). Trimming removed 2 bases at V and 3 bases at J, with 11 bases between. This CDR3 contains 15 residues. Germline V gives CDR1 LNHDA, CDR2 SQIVND (reference sequence). The CDR3 coding sequence is TGTGCCAGTAGTATATCCTACAGGATCAATCAGCCCCAGCATTTT. Its protein product is CASSISYRINQPQHF.

The J gene is TRBJ2-2, the V gene TRBV7-9; 9 bases match TRBD1. Germline values: CDR1 SEHNR, CDR2 FQNEAQ (reference sequence). J gave up 1 base and V 6 bases, and 3 bases lay outside the gene matches. This CDR3 is 15 amino acids long. This CDR3 reads CASRGGQGNTGELFF. CDR3 coding DNA: TGTGCCAGCAGAGGGGGACAGGGGAACACCGGGGAGCTGTTTTTT.

The chain carries TRBV10-3 and TRBJ2-1; maybe TRBD1 (5 bases). Deletions cut 4 bases from V and 6 bases from J, with 13 bases between. CDR1 is ENHRY and CDR2 is SYGVKD in the germline V gene. The CDR3 is made up of 14 amino acids. The chain's CDR3 is CAISGYRSGNEQFF. The CDR3 nucleotides read TGTGCCATCAGTGGGTACAGGTCAGGCAATGAGCAGTTCTTC.

This clone was observed a single time. The chain has TRBV27 and TRBJ2-7; 12 nucleotides align to TRBD1. The V gene end was trimmed by 5 bases and the J gene end by 2 bases; junction bases not matched to a gene: 4. The CDR3 extends over 15 amino acids. Germline V gives CDR1 MNHEY, CDR2 SMNVEV (reference sequence). The CDR3 sequence is CASSHGTGGAYEQYF. CDR3 DNA: TGTGCCAGCAGTCATGGGACAGGGGGCGCCTACGAGCAGTACTTC.

Notes on this clone: This same CDR3 is encoded by further DNA sequences in the sample. This chain uses TRBV7-9 with TRBJ2-3; unclear D gene. CDR3 size: 12 residues. Germline lookup yields CDR1 SEHNR and CDR2 FQNEAQ (reference sequence). Trimming shortened V by 4 bases and J by 2 bases, and 4 bases separated the two germline ends. The CDR3 reads CASSSYTDTQYF. Written as DNA, the CDR3 is TGTGCCAGCAGCTCTTACACAGATACGCAGTATTTT.